This T cell receptor (beta chain) was observed in a study of shared clonotypes between healthy human individuals. Using immunoSEQ multiplex PCR, the repertoire was profiled, and TCRdb retains in-frame clones only, with some absent. The data contain 2 million or so clones, about 95% of them singletons. The V gene's germline CDR1 is SGHAT and CDR2 FQNNGV. V lost 5 bases and J lost 5, with 10 bases in between. The CDR3 is 12 amino acids. CD8 cells classed as naive were CD45RO-negative and positively selected for CCR7, excluding terminally differentiated effector memory CD45RA+ cells. This TCR derives from a man aged 18 to 35 in good health. The rearrangement links TRBV11-2 to TRBJ2-7; D is undetermined. Specimen: naive CD8+ T cells sorted from blood. The CDR3 nucleotides are TGTGCCAGCAGCCCGGATAAAGACGAGCAGTACTTC. It yields the protein CASSPDKDEQYF. Variable domain in full (rest from reference TRBV11-2 and TRBJ2-7): EAGVAQSPRYKIIEKRQSVAFWCNPISGHATLYWYQQILGQGPKLLIQFQNNGVVDDSQLPKDRFSAERLKGVDSTLKIQPAKLEDSAVYLCASSPDKDEQYFGPGTRLTVT.